The 8 T cell receptor beta chains reported below all come from one sample, sequenced in a study of blood T cell repertoires in COVID-19. Sequencing used immunoSEQ multiplex PCR; TCRdb keeps in-frame clones, though not all of them. This sample has fewer than 80,000 clones, with about four fifths found just once. Sequenced: peripheral blood. These receptors were taken from a woman aged 80 or over with acute or convalescent COVID-19.

V gene TRBV6-5 combines with J gene TRBJ1-1, with D perhaps TRBD1 (5 bases). V was trimmed by 6 bases and J by 5 bases, leaving 10 bases between them. Per the germline V gene, CDR1 is MNHEY and CDR2 is SVGAGI. The CDR3 is 12 amino acids. DNA of the CDR3: TGTGCCAGCAGCGCGGACAATACTGAAGCTTTCTTT. It is translated as CASSADNTEAFF.

The chain carries TRBV11-3 and TRBJ2-5; 9 nucleotides line up with TRBD1. V lost 3 bases to trimming and J lost 5 bases; unmatched junction nucleotides: 7. The CDR3 consists of 15 residues. CDR1 and CDR2 (germline): SGHNT, YENEEA. The CDR3: CASSFTGTGSETQYF. The DNA for the CDR3 is TGTGCCAGCAGCTTTACCGGGACAGGGTCGGAGACCCAGTACTTC.

The V gene is TRBV6-5, the J gene TRBJ2-3; TRBD2 matches 13 bases. The CDR3 is 15 amino acids. The germline gives CDR1 MNHEY, CDR2 SVGAGI. V lost 10 bases to trimming and J lost 2 bases; unmatched junction nucleotides: 6. CDR3 region: CATGTSGDPTDTQYF. DNA for the CDR3: TGTGCCACCGGGACTAGCGGGGACCCCACAGATACGCAGTATTTT.

The rearrangement links TRBV21-1 to TRBJ1-1; TRBD1 reflects the table's D call only, with no check against the DNA. TRBV21-1 is marked as a pseudogene. The CDR3 totals 13 residues. CDR3 DNA: TGTGCCACCCTTGGGCCCCTGAACACTGAAGCTTTCTTT. Its protein is CATLGPLNTEAFF.

Here the CDR3 reads CAWASRQDYGYTF. For the CDR3, the DNA is TGTGCCTGGGCCTCCAGACAGGACTATGGCTACACCTTC. The chain couples TRBV30 to TRBJ1-2, with D possibly matching TRBD1 (6 bases). The CDR3 has 13 amino acids. Germline loops: CDR1 GTSNPN, CDR2 SVGIG (reference sequence). Deletions cut 5 bases from V and 3 bases from J, with 13 bases between.

The chain links TRBV14 to TRBJ2-3, with D possibly TRBD1 on 5 matching bases. Germline V CDR1 and CDR2: SGHDN, FVKESK. Trimming cost V 4 bases and J 2 bases, with 10 bases left between them. CDR3 length equals 14 residues. CDR3 sequence (DNA): TGTGCCAGCAGCCCGCGACAGCACACAGATACGCAGTATTTT. It yields the protein CASSPRQHTDTQYF.

The chain couples TRBV6-5 to TRBJ2-7; TRBD1 agrees at 7 bases. CDR1 and CDR2 (germline): MNHEY, SVGAGI. CDR3 size: 15 residues. V trimming: 7 bases; J trimming: 3 bases; junction bases outside the gene matches: 12. CDR3 nucleotides: TGTGCCAGCACTTCAATCAAGACAGGGTACTACGAGCAGTACTTC. As protein: CASTSIKTGYYEQYF.

The V gene is TRBV3-1 (or the pseudogene TRBV3-2), the J gene TRBJ2-7, with TRBD2 matching 10 bases. There are 16 residues in the CDR3. With V trimmed by 3 bases and J by 0 bases, 5 bases remained unmatched. Per germline, CDR1 LGHDT and CDR2 YNNKEL (reference sequence). This chain's CDR3 is CASSQPTSGVSYEQYF. The CDR3 nucleotides are TGTGCCAGCAGCCAGCCAACTAGCGGGGTCTCCTACGAGCAGTACTTC.